This T cell receptor beta chain stems from a study of response to subunit inactivated influenza vaccine. Trimming took 5 bases from V and 2 from J, leaving 13 bases between them. The germline CDR1 and CDR2 sequences are SQVTM and ANQGSEA. The CDR3 runs 14 residues. Each CDR3 protein is one row after TCRdb ran MiXCR on the RT-PCR reads. The repertoire includes about 540,000 distinct CDR3 sequences, around 21% of them detected once, and about 2.8% sits in the top ten. The table lists this clonotype with many counts. The data also belong to a second study, concerning T cells expressing NK-cell markers. This second report adds: Template switching by 5'RACE with UMIs generated the TCR beta cDNA.

This TCR derives from a man in his fifties who received an inactivated influenza vaccine. The sequences come from CD4+ T cells sorted from PBMCs, collected 12 days after vaccination. The chain joins TRBV29-1 to TRBJ1-5; D remains ambiguous. In nucleotides, the CDR3 is TGCAGCGTTCTTTTGGTTGCAGGCAATCAGCCCCAGCATTTT. This sequence encodes CSVLLVAGNQPQHF.